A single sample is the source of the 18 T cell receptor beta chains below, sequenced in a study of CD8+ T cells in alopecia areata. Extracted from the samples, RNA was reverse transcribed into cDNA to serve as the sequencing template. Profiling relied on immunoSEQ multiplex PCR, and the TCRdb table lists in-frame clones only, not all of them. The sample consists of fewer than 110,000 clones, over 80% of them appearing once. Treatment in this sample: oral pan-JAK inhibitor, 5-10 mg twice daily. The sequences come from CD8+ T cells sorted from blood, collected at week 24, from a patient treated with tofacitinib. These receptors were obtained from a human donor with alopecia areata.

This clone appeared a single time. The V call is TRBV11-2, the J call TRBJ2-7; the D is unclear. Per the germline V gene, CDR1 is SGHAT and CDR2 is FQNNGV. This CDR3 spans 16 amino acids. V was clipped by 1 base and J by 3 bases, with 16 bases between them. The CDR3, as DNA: TGTGCCAGCAGCTTAGCAAGGGCGAAATTAGTCTACGAGCAGTACTTC. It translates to CASSLARAKLVYEQYF.

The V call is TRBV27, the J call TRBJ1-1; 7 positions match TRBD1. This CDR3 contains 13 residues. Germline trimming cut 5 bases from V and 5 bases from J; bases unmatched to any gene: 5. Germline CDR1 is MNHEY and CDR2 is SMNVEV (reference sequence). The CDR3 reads CASSITGETEAFF. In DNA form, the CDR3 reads TGTGCCAGCAGTATAACAGGGGAAACTGAAGCTTTCTTT.

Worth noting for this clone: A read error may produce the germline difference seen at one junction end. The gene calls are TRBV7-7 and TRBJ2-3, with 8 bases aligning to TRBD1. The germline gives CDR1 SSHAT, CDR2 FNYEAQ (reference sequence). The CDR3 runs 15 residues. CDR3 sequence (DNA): TGTGCTAGCAGCTTTTCGGACAGGGGCACAGATACGCAGTATTTT. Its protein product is CASSFSDRGTDTQYF.

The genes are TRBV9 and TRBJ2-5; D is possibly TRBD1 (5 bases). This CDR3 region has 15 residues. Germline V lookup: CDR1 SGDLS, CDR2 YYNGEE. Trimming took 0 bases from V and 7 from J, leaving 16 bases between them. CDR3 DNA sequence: TGTGCCAGCAGCGTAGACGGCGGTGTCACAGGGACCCAGTACTTC. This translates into CASSVDGGVTGTQYF.

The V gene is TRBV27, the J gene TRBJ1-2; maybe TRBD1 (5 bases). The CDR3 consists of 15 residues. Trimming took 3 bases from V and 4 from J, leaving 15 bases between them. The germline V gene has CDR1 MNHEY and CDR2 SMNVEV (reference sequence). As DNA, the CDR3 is TGTGCCAGCAGTTTCTGGCCGCCCGGGGGCTATGGCTACACCTTC. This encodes CASSFWPPGGYGYTF.

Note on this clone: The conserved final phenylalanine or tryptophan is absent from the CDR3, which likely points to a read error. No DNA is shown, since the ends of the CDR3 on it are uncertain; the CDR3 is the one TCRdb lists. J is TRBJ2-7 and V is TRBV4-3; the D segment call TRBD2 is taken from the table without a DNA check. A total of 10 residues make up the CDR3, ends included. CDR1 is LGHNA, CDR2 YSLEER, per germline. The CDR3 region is CASSRNYQRP.

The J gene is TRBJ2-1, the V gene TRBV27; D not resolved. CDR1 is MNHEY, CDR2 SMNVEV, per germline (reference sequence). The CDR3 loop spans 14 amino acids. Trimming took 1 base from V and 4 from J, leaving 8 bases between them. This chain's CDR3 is CASSLYGQYNEQFF. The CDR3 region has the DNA TGTGCCAGCAGTTTATATGGCCAGTACAATGAGCAGTTCTTC.

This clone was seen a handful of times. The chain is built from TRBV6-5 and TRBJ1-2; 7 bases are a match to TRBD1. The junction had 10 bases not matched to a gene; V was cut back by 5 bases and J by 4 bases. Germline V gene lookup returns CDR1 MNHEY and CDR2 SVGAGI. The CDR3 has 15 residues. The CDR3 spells CASSHRQGGGYGYTF. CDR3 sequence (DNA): TGTGCCAGCAGTCATCGACAGGGCGGGGGCTATGGCTACACCTTC.

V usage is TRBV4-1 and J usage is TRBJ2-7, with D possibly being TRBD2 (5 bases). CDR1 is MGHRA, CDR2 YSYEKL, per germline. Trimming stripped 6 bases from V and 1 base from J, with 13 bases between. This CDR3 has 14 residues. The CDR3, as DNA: TGCGCCAGCAGACCCGACTACGCTTCCTACGAGCAGTACTTC. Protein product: CASRPDYASYEQYF.

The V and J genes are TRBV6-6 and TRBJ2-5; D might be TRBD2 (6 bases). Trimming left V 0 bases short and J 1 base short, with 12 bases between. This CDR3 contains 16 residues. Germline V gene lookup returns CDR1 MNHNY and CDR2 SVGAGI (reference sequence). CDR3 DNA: TGTGCCAGCAGTTACTCGGTCGGGGGATTCCAAGAGACCCAGTACTTC. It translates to CASSYSVGGFQETQYF.

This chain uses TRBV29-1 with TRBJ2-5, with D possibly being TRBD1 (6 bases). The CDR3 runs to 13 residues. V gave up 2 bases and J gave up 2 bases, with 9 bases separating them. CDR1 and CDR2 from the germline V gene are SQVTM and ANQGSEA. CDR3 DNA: TGCAGCGTTGAAACAGGGCGACAAGAGACCCAGTACTTC. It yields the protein CSVETGRQETQYF.

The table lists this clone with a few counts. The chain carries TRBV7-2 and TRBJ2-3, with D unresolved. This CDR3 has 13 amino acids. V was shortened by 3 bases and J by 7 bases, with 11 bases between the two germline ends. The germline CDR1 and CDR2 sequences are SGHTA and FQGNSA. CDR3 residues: CASSFPPLNTQYF. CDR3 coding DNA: TGTGCCAGCAGCTTTCCCCCTTTAAATACGCAGTATTTT.

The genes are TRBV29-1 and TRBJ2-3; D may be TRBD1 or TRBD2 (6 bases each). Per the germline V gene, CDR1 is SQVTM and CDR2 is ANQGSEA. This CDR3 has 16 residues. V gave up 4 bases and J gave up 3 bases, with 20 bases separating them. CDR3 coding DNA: TGCAGCGTTGGAGGGGCTAGGGGGGAATGGACAGATACGCAGTATTTT. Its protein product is CSVGGARGEWTDTQYF.

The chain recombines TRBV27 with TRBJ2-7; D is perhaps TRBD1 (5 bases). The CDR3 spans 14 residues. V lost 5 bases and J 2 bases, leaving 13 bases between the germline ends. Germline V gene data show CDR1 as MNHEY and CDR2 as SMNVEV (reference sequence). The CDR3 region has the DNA TGTGCCAGCAGTCCTACAGGCTATCCCTACGAGCAGTACTTC. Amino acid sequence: CASSPTGYPYEQYF.

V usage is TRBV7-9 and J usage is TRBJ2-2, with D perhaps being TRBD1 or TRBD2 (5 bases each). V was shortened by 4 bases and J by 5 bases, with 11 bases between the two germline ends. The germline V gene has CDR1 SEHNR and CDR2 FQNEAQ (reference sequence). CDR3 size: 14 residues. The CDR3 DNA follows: TGTGCCAGCAGCTCGGGACGGAAAACCGGGGAGCTGTTTTTT. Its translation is CASSSGRKTGELFF.

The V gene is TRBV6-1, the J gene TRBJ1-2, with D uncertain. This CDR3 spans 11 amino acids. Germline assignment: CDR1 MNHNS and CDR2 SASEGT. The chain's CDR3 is CASLFFYGYTF. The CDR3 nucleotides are TGTGCGAGCTTATTCTTCTATGGCTACACCTTC.

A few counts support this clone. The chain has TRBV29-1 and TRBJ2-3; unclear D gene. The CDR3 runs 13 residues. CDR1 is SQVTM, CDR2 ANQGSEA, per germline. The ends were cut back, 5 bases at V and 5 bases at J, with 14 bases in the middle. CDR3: CSVPSGVGDTQYF. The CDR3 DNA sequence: TGCAGCGTTCCGTCTGGGGTTGGAGATACGCAGTATTTT.

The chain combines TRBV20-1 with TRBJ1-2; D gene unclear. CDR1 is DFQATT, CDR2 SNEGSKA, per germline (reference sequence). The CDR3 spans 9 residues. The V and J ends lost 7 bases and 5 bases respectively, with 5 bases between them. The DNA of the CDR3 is TGCAGTGGGGGTTATGGCTACACCTTC. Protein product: CSGGYGYTF.